Listed here are 10 T cell receptor beta chains from one sample, sequenced in a study of shared clonotypes between healthy human individuals. This table comes from immunoSEQ multiplex PCR, and its TCRdb copy is limited to in-frame clones, with some not included. The sample includes under 130,000 clones, 67% seen only once; the top ten take approximately 23%. Sequencing input: memory CD8+ T cells sorted from blood. As for subset: CD45RO+ cells pooled with CCR7-negative TemRA cells. Receptor source: a woman in her twenties or thirties in good health.

There are a few counts of this clone. The chain links TRBV25-1 to TRBJ2-7; 10 bases agree with TRBD1. This CDR3 is 18 amino acids long. From germline, CDR1 is MGHDK and CDR2 SYGVNS. V was pared by 1 base and J by 3 bases, with 12 bases of the junction left unmatched. The CDR3 region has the DNA TGTGCCAGCAGTGAATTAGGGACAGGGGAATCTTCATACTACGAGCAGTACTTC. This encodes CASSELGTGESSYYEQYF.

This clone appeared once. The V gene is TRBV19, the J gene TRBJ2-5; TRBD2 matches at 10 bases. Per germline, CDR1 LNHDA and CDR2 SQIVND (reference sequence). This CDR3 is built from 15 residues. V trimming: 4 bases; J trimming: 5 bases; junction bases outside the gene matches: 7. The CDR3, as DNA: TGTGCCAGTAGTACTAGCGGGAGCTCGTATGAGACCCAGTACTTC. Translated: CASSTSGSSYETQYF.

J is TRBJ2-7 and V is TRBV4-1, with a weak D call TRBD1 (6 bases). The germline V gene encodes CDR1 MGHRA and CDR2 YSYEKL. The CDR3 has 16 residues. Trimming took off 0 bases at V and 1 base at J, with 13 bases between the two ends. The CDR3 spells CASSQDTRGPSYEQYF. The DNA of the CDR3 is TGCGCCAGCAGCCAAGATACCAGGGGCCCTTCCTACGAGCAGTACTTC.

This clone was found a few times. The chain joins TRBV11-1 to TRBJ2-7; D not certain. The CDR3 totals 16 residues. Trimming shortened V by 1 base and J by 1 base, and 14 bases separated the two germline ends. Germline V gene sequence: CDR1 SGHAT, CDR2 FQDESV (reference sequence). For the CDR3, the DNA is TGTGCCAGCAGCTTAGTGGTTGCCGATAGATCCTACGAGCAGTACTTC. This encodes CASSLVVADRSYEQYF.

This clone has just a few counts. The chain uses TRBV6-1 and TRBJ2-1; no clear D gene. This CDR3 region has 13 residues. V was cut by 9 bases and J by 4 bases, with 13 bases left in between. The V gene's germline CDR1 is MNHNS and CDR2 SASEGT. This CDR3 is CASGIRFYNEQFF. The CDR3 bases are TGTGCCAGTGGTATTAGATTTTACAATGAGCAGTTCTTC.

The V and J genes are TRBV6-6 and TRBJ2-7, with 11 bases matching TRBD1. CDR1 and CDR2 (germline): MNHNY, SVGAGI (reference sequence). The CDR3 runs to 16 residues. Unmatched junction bases numbered 10, after V lost 4 bases and J lost 5 bases. The CDR3 DNA is TGTGCCAGCAGTTCGGGACAGGGGGTTGTAGGCGACGAGCAGTACTTC. Amino acid sequence: CASSSGQGVVGDEQYF.

This chain joins TRBV28 and TRBJ2-5; D perhaps matches TRBD2 (5 bases). Germline V gives CDR1 MDHEN, CDR2 SYDVKM. V shed 3 bases and J shed 2 bases, with 16 bases lying between them. The CDR3 totals 16 residues. DNA of the CDR3: TGTGCCAGCAGTTTCCCAATCGGCGGGTCACAAGAGACCCAGTACTTC. Its translation is CASSFPIGGSQETQYF.

This clone was picked up one time. The chain recombines TRBV5-1 with TRBJ1-1; no clear D gene. The CDR3 spans 13 residues. Trimming left V 5 bases short and J 0 bases short, with 8 bases between. Germline loops: CDR1 SGHRS, CDR2 YFSETQ. The CDR3 here is CASRLSMNTEAFF. The CDR3 DNA sequence: TGCGCCAGCAGACTAAGCATGAACACTGAAGCTTTCTTT. Filled out from reference TRBV5-1 and TRBJ1-1, the complete variable domain reads KAGVTQTPRYLIKTRGQQVTLSCSPISGHRSVSWYQQTPGQGLQFLFEYFSETQRNKGNFPGRFSGRQFSNSRSEMNVSTLELGDSALYLCASRLSMNTEAFFGQGTRLTVV.

This clone was found a few times. CDR3 in DNA: TGTGCCAGCAGTTATGCGGGAGCGGTAGATACGCAGTATTTT. As protein: CASSYAGAVDTQYF. The rearrangement links TRBV6-5 to TRBJ2-3; TRBD2 aligns across 7 bases. Trimming cost V 3 bases and J 5 bases; bases outside gene matches: 5. Looked up from germline, CDR1 is MNHEY and CDR2 is SVGAGI. The CDR3 has 14 amino acids.

This chain joins TRBV2 and TRBJ2-7, with D tentatively TRBD1 (5 bases). The V gene's germline CDR1 is SNHLY and CDR2 FYNNEI. The CDR3 extends over 15 amino acids. V was trimmed by 3 bases and J by 1 base, leaving 13 bases between them. As DNA, the CDR3 is TGTGCCAGCAGTGAGAGGCAGGGCCCTTCCTACGAGCAGTACTTC. It yields the protein CASSERQGPSYEQYF.